The present T cell receptor (beta chain) was sequenced within a study of blood T cell repertoires in COVID-19. At the level of the study: The United States, Italy and Spain were the sources of the acute and convalescent COVID-19 samples. PBMCs, B-cell-depleted T cells, or T cells provided the cDNA or gDNA that made up the material.

In the original analysis: Amplified reference gene primers provided the basis for estimating nucleated cell counts. Assay used: immunoSEQ multiplex PCR; TCRdb lists only in-frame clones, some missing. V, J and clone size are taken as reported in that table, and D and trimming were inferred from the DNA itself. The sample contains 110,000 or so clones, approximately 81% of which appear only once. Looked up from germline, CDR1 is GTSNPN and CDR2 is SVGIG (reference sequence). With 3 bases removed from V and 7 bases from J, the gap between germline ends came to 10 bases. The CDR3 is 13 amino acids. This TCR derives from a man aged 45-60 years with acute or convalescent COVID-19. Sequencing was carried out using peripheral blood. The V gene is TRBV30, the J gene TRBJ1-6; D is ambiguous. The CDR3 sequence: CAWSLNTNSPLHF. The CDR3 region has the DNA TGTGCCTGGAGCCTCAACACGAATTCACCCCTCCACTTT.